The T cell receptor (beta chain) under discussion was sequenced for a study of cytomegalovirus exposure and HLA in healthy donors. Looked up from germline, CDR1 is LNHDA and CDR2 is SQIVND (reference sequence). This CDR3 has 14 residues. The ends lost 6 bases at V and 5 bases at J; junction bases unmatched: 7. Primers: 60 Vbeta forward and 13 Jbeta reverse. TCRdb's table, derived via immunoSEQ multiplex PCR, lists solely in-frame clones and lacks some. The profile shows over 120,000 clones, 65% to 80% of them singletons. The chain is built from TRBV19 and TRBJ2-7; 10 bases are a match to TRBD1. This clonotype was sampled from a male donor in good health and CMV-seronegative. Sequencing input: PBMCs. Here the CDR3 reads CASRTGQGSHEQYF. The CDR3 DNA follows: TGTGCCAGTAGAACGGGACAGGGGAGCCACGAGCAGTACTTC.